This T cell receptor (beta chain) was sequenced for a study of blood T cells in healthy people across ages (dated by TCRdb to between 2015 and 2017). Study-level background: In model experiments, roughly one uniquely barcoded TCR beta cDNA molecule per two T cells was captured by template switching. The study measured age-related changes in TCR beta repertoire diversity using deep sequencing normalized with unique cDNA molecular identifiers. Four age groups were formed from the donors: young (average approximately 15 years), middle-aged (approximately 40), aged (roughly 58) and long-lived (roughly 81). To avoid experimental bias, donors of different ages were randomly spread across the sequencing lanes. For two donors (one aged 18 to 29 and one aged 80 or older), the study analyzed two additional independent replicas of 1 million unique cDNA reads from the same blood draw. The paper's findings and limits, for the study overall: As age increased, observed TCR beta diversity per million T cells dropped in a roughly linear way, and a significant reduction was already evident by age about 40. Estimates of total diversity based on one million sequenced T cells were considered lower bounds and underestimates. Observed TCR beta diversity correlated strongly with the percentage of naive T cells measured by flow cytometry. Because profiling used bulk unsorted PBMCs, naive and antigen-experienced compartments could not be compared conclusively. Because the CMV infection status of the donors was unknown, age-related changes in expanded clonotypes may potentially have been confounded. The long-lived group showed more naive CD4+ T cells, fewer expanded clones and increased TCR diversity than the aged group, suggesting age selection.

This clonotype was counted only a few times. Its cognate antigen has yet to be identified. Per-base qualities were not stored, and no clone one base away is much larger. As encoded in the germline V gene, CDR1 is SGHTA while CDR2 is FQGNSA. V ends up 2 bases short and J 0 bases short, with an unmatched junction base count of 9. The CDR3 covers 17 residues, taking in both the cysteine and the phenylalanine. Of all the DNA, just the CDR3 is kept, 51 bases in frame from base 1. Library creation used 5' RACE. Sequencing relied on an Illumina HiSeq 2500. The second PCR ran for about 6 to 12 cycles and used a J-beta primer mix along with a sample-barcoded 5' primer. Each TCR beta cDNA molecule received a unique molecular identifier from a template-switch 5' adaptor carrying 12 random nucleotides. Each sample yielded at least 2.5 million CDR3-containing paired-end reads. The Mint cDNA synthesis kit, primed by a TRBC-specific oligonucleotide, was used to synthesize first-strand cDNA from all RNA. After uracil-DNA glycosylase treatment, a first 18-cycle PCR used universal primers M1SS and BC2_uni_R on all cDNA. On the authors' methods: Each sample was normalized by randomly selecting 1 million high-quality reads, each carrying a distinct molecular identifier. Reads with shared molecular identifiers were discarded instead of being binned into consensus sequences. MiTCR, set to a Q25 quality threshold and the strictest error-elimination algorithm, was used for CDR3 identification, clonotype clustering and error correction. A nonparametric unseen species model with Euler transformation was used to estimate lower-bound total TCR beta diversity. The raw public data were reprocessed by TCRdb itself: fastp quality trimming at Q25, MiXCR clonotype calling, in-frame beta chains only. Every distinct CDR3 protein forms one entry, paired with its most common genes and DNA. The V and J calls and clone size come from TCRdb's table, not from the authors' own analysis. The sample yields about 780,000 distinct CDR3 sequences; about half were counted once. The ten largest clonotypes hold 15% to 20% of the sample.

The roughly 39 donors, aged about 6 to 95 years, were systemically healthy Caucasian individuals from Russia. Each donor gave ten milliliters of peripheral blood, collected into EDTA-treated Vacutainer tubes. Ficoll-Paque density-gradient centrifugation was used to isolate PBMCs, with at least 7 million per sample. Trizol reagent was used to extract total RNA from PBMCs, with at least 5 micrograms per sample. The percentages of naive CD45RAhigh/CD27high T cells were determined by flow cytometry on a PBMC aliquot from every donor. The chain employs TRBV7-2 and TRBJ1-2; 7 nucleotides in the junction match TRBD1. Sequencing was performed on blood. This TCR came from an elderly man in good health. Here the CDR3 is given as CASSLRAGGNANYGYTF. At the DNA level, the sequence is TGTGCCAGCAGCTTAAGGGCAGGGGGAAACGCTAACTATGGCTACACCTTC.